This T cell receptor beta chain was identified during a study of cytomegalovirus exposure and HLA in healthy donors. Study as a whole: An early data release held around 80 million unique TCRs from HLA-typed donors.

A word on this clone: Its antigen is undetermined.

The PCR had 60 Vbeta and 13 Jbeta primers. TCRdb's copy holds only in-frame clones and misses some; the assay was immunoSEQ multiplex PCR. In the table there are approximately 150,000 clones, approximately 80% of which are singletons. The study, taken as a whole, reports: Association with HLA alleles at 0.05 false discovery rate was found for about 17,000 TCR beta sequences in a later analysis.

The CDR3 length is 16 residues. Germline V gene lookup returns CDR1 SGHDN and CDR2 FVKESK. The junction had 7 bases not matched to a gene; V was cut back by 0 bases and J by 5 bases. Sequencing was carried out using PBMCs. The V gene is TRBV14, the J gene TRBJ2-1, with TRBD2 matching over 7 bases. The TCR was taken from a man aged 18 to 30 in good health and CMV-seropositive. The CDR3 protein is CASSQDWERGHNEQFF. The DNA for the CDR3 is TGTGCCAGCAGCCAAGATTGGGAGCGGGGACACAATGAGCAGTTCTTC.